The 6 T cell receptor beta chains below were found in one sample sequenced in a study of CD8 T cells in ankylosing spondylitis (dated by TCRdb to the late 2010s). The library was obtained by 5' RACE. The sequencing machine was an Illumina HiSeq 2500. TCRdb handled the public reads itself, with Q25 trimming in fastp and clone calling in MiXCR, and kept productive beta chains. Rows merge per CDR3 protein into single entries with the most common DNA and genes. The sample contains some 250,000 distinct CDR3 sequences, more than 20% of them found a single time. The ten most abundant clones make up approximately 0.61% of the sample. The specimen sequenced was blood, either unsorted or a sorted T cell fraction (not recorded which). The source is a male donor with ankylosing spondylitis or in good health (not recorded which).

This clonotype has only a few counts. The chain is built from TRBV29-1 and TRBJ2-1; 8 bases are a match to TRBD1. The length of the CDR3 is 12 residues. Trimming cost V 4 bases and J 10 bases; bases outside gene matches: 6. CDR1 is SQVTM and CDR2 is ANQGSEA in the germline V gene. The CDR3 loop is CSVVTGGLEQFF. CDR3 nucleotide sequence: TGCAGCGTTGTAACAGGGGGGCTAGAGCAGTTCTTC.

This chain joins TRBV6-2 or TRBV6-3 and TRBJ1-6; TRBD1 matches at 7 bases. Trimming cost V 6 bases and J 9 bases; bases outside gene matches: 2. The germline V gene has CDR1 MNHEY and CDR2 SVGEGT. The CDR3 runs 12 residues. The CDR3 DNA is TGTGCCAGCAGGACAGGGTCTTCACCCCTCCACTTT. It is translated as CASRTGSSPLHF.

This clonotype was seen many times. The genes are TRBV7-3 and TRBJ2-1; D is possibly TRBD2 (5 bases). This CDR3 has 14 amino acids. Trimming removed 5 bases at V and 7 bases at J, with 15 bases between. Germline values: CDR1 SGHTA, CDR2 FQGTGA. CDR3 residues: CASSPLVGRNEQFF. The CDR3 DNA sequence: TGTGCCAGCAGCCCACTAGTTGGTAGGAATGAGCAGTTCTTC.

This clonotype was seen ten or more times. This chain connects TRBV29-1 to TRBJ2-1, with a weak D call TRBD2 (6 bases). Germline lookup yields CDR1 SQVTM and CDR2 ANQGSEA. With 7 bases removed from V and 6 bases from J, the gap between germline ends came to 19 bases. The CDR3 runs 14 residues. CDR3 sequence (DNA): TGCAGCGGGAAGACTAGGCCTCCCCTCAATGAGCAGTTCTTC. It yields the protein CSGKTRPPLNEQFF.

This clonotype was counted a single time. The chain is built from TRBV12-3 or TRBV12-4 and TRBJ2-1; D gene unclear. The ends were cut back, 5 bases at V and 1 base at J, with 12 bases in the middle. This CDR3 has 15 residues. CDR3: CASSPQTASYNEQFF. For the CDR3, the DNA is TGTGCCAGCAGTCCCCAGACGGCTTCCTACAATGAGCAGTTCTTC.

This clonotype has at least ten counts. The chain combines TRBV20-1 with TRBJ1-1, with D hard to call. Germline V gene sequence: CDR1 DFQATT, CDR2 SNEGSKA (reference sequence). The CDR3 runs 10 residues. The V end lost 6 bases, the J end lost 1 base, and 3 bases lay between the germline ends. The CDR3 DNA is TGCAGTGCACGGAACACTGAAGCTTTCTTT. Amino acid sequence: CSARNTEAFF.